The following is a T cell receptor beta chain sequence with its context. This clone came up once. Its antigen remains unidentified. No qualities accompany the bases; no much larger clone lies one base away. The donors were included in the validation cohort of 100 to 150 subjects, a group kept apart from the roughly 700-subject first cohort. This specimen comes from a study of cytomegalovirus exposure and HLA in healthy donors (dated by TCRdb to the late 2010s). About the full investigation: According to a later analysis, the approximately 120 validation repertoires were produced on the same platform as the 666 repertoires of the first cohort. To predict cytomegalovirus infection status, the study brought together high-throughput TCR immunosequencing, statistical association of individual TCRs with disease status, and machine learning. Along with the approximately 670-subject first cohort, a separate validation cohort of more than 90 different subjects was used. The aim of the study was to test whether cataloging public T cell receptors could identify signatures of past pathogen exposure.

What the authors observed across the whole study: Most TCR sequences were seen in very few donors, while some public TCRs were found in many individuals. Cytomegalovirus status was reported to be diagnosed by the classifier with high specificity and sensitivity in both the original and validation cohorts. A few of the identified cytomegalovirus-associated TCR beta chains were confirmed in vitro to be specific for cytomegalovirus antigens. According to the authors, the approach could potentially be generalized to other disease states and immunological phenotypes. A total of 164 TCR beta chains were listed by the study as associated with cytomegalovirus. Of the cluster scores, 85% to 95% were above 0 in a later analysis, which found that TCRs clustered in the first cohort also tended to co-occur in the 120 validation repertoires. The validation cohort had no HLA typing available for a later analysis, so co-occurrence within that cohort was assessed over all 130 or so repertoires.

The germline V gene specifies MNHNS as CDR1 and SASEGT as CDR2. V drops 4 bases and J drops 3 bases, leaving 9 bases in between. The CDR3 measures 13 amino acids from cysteine to phenylalanine. The sequence is cut down to CDR3 DNA, 39 bases in frame from base 1. Receptor amplification or capture employed the immunoSEQ multiplex PCR assay. The study's processing was this. A statistical classification framework was built for diagnosing cytomegalovirus status from the catalog of TCR beta chain sequences. TCRdb took over this immuneACCESS table, retaining in-frame rearrangements with V and J assigned. Such tables are incomplete; in checked studies, under half of the missing clones stem from an unresolved V gene, and the remainder is unexplained. The V and J calls and clone size come from that table; D and trimming were worked out from the DNA. This sample comprises some 120,000 clones, around 95% of them detected only once. The ten largest clones capture about 1.8% of the sample.

The clonotype originates from a man aged 18 to 30 in good health and CMV-seronegative. The V and J segments used are TRBV6-1 and TRBJ1-1; a tentative D match to TRBD1 spans 6 bases. The specimen was PBMCs. The DNA sequence is as follows: TGTGCCAGCAGTGTCAACAGGGACACTGAAGCTTTCTTT. This gives the protein CASSVNRDTEAFF.